The entry below gives a single T cell receptor (beta chain) sequence along with its context. Its target is unknown. The data derive from a study of graft-versus-host responses after intestinal transplantation. Findings of the study overall: There was an association between peak levels of circulating GvH clones and early post-transplant HvG declines.

Method: immunoSEQ multiplex PCR; TCRdb's copy keeps in-frame clones and lacks some. The table has about 30,000 clones, over 60% seen once. To release intraepithelial and lamina propria lymphocytes, the graft tissue was processed. This TCR was recovered from a human patient who received an intestinal transplant, so some T cells may come from the graft donor. The specimen comprised ileum tissue, sampled 98 days after intestinal transplantation.

In DNA form, the CDR3 reads TGTGCCAGCAGCTTTAGGGGACAGGGGTTACCTAACTATGGCTACACCTTC. Its translation: CASSFRGQGLPNYGYTF. This chain connects TRBV7-9 to TRBJ1-2, with 10 positions matching TRBD1. V shed 3 bases and J 0 bases; nucleotides not matched to a gene: 7. The CDR3 consists of 17 residues. The germline V gene has CDR1 SEHNR and CDR2 FQNEAQ (reference sequence).